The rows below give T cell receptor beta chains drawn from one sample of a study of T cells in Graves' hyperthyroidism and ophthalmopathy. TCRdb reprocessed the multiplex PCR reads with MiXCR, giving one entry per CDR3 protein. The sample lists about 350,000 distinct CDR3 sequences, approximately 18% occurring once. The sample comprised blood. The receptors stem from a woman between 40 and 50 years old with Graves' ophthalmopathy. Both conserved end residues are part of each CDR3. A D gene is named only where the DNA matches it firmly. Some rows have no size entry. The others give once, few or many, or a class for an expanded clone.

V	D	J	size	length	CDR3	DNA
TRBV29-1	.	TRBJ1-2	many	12	CSAWGKDYGYTF	TGCAGCGCCTGGGGAAAGGACTATGGCTACACCTTC
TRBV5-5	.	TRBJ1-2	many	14	CASSSWTANYGYTF	TGTGCCAGCAGCTCCTGGACAGCTAACTATGGCTACACCTTC
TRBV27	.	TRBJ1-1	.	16	CASSFSSRGRGTEAFF	TGTGCCAGCAGTTTCAGCTCAAGGGGGAGGGGCACTGAAGCTTTCTTT
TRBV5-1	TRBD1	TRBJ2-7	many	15	CASSIRGQGSGEQYF	TGCGCCAGCAGCATCCGAGGACAGGGTTCGGGCGAGCAGTACTTC
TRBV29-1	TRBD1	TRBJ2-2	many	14	CSVAPTGYGGELFF	TGCAGCGTTGCCCCGACAGGGTATGGCGGGGAGCTGTTTTTT
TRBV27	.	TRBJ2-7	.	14	CASSLVVGGSEQYF	TGTGCCAGCAGTTTAGTGGTAGGAGGTTCCGAGCAGTACTTC
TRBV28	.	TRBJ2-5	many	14	CASSSTRGGETQYF	TGTGCCAGCAGTTCCACCAGAGGTGGAGAGACCCAGTACTTC
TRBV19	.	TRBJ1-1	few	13	CASSRAANTEAFF	TGTGCCAGTAGTAGGGCAGCGAACACTGAAGCTTTCTTT
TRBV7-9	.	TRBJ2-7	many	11	CASSAEYEQYF	TGTGCCAGCAGCGCCGAGTACGAGCAGTACTTC
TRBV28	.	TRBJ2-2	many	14	CASSAGQNTGELFF	TGTGCCAGCAGTGCGGGACAAAACACCGGGGAGCTGTTTTTT
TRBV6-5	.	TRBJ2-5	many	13	CASRTGKKETQYF	TGTGCCAGCAGGACCGGGAAGAAAGAGACCCAGTACTTC
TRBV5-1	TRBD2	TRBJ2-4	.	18	CASSSGGLAGDSKNIQYF	TGCGCCAGCAGCTCGGGGGGACTAGCGGGAGATTCCAAAAACATTCAGTACTTC
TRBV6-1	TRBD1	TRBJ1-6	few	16	CASRGQTLSYNSPLHF	TGTGCCAGCAGGGGACAGACGCTATCCTATAATTCACCCCTCCACTTT
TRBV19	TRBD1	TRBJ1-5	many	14	CASSVDRSHGPQHF	TGTGCCAGTAGTGTGGACAGGAGCCATGGGCCCCAGCATTTT
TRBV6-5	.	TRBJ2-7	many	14	CASSYYSTGYEQYF	TGCGCCAGCAGTTACTACTCGACGGGTTACGAGCAGTACTTC
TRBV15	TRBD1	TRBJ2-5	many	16	CATSRAGTGKTETQYF	TGTGCCACCAGCAGAGCCGGGACAGGGAAGACGGAGACCCAGTACTTC
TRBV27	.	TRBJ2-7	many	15	CASSLVSGGLLEQYF	TGTGCCAGCAGTTTAGTTAGCGGAGGGTTGCTCGAGCAGTACTTC
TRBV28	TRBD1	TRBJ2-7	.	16	CASRSPRDRDSYEQYF	TGTGCCAGCAGATCCCCCCGGGACAGGGACTCCTACGAGCAGTACTTC
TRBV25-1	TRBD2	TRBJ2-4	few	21	CASSEFLPSGRGMVAKNIQYF	TGTGCCAGCAGTGAATTCCTACCCAGCGGGAGAGGAATGGTAGCCAAAAACATTCAGTACTTC
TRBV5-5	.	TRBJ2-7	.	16	CASSSTPGAITYEQYF	TGTGCCAGCAGCTCGACCCCGGGGGCGATTACCTACGAGCAGTACTTC